The sequence of this T cell receptor (beta chain) was determined in a study of T cells in Graves' hyperthyroidism and ophthalmopathy. Study at large: Before any treatment, at initial diagnosis, peripheral blood was collected. Study-wide results and limits: Among thyroid clonotypes expanded above 0.001, most also appeared in blood. The model predicted ophthalmopathy a median around 6.5 months before onset.

This clonotype has at least ten counts. Its matching antigen is unknown. What was amplified from RNA transcripts were TCR beta CDR3 regions. The HTBI set primed first-round TCR CDR3 RT-PCR. One entry per CDR3 protein, called by TCRdb with MiXCR from the multiplex PCR reads. Of fewer than 300,000 distinct CDR3 sequences in the sample, 15% were seen once. This sequence was found in a woman aged 50 to 65 with Graves' hyperthyroidism that later progressed to Graves' ophthalmopathy. The sample comprised blood.

The DNA for the CDR3 is TGCAGTGCTTGGCGGGCTACCTACGAGCAGTACTTC. This translates into CSAWRATYEQYF. The chain joins TRBV20-1 to TRBJ2-7; D perhaps matches TRBD2 (5 bases). CDR1 is DFQATT and CDR2 is SNEGSKA in the germline V gene (reference sequence). V shed 5 bases and J shed 2 bases, with 10 bases lying between them. This CDR3 has 12 amino acids.